The clone carrying this T cell receptor beta chain has a count of ten or more. What it recognizes is unknown. This sample was taken from a study of neurological immune-mediated disorders. Study results and limitations: Across subjects, no CDR3 amino acid sequence appeared in expanded clones of more than one subject, a finding that suggested private repertoires in all groups.

This CDR3 is 13 amino acids long. From germline, CDR1 is SGHVS and CDR2 FQNEAQ. The V and J ends lost 8 bases and 4 bases respectively, with 13 bases between them. The time point is: technical triplicate 2. The cells used in sorted libraries, CD4+ or CD8+ T cells, numbered about 1 million. By 5'RACE with 10-nucleotide random UMIs, the cDNA was made. Over 170 million TCR-beta sequences from 15-18 subjects came out of each sequencing run. TCRdb used MiXCR to reprocess the 5' RACE reads, holding one entry per CDR3 protein. The sample consists of 31,000 or so distinct CDR3 sequences, more than 10% of them appearing once.

The V and J genes are TRBV7-8 and TRBJ2-3; D is uncertain. This clonotype was sampled from a female donor with HTLV-1-associated myelopathy (HAM/TSP). Sequencing was carried out using CD4+ T cells from blood. CDR3 amino acids: CASRGTASDTQYF. The CDR3 nucleotides are TGTGCCAGCCGCGGAACCGCCTCAGATACGCAGTATTTT.